The 13 T cell receptor beta chains presented below share a single source sample, sequenced in a study of cytomegalovirus exposure and HLA in healthy donors (dated by TCRdb to about 2017). Library prep was done by the immunoSEQ multiplex PCR assay. The multiplex PCR relied on a mix of 60 forward primers for TCR Vbeta segments and 13 reverse primers for TCR Jbeta segments. This immuneACCESS table, as held by TCRdb, lists in-frame sequences with V and J called but not all clones. Of the missing ones, under half trace to an unresolved V gene in checked studies; the others have no known cause. The sample includes about 300,000 clones, with more than 80% observed a single time. Roughly 4% of the sample is held by the ten biggest clonotypes. What was sequenced was PBMCs. The source of these receptors is a middle-aged man in good health and CMV-seropositive.

The chain links TRBV15 to TRBJ2-7; TRBD2 aligns across 11 bases. CDR3 length: 17 amino acids. V trimming: 1 base; J trimming: 0 bases; junction bases outside the gene matches: 5. The germline V gene has CDR1 LNHNV and CDR2 YYDKDF (reference sequence). CDR3 in DNA: TGTGCCACCAGCAGAGGACTAGCGGGGAGCCTCTCCTACGAGCAGTACTTC. It specifies CATSRGLAGSLSYEQYF.

The V call is TRBV6-5, the J call TRBJ1-4, with 8 bases lining up with TRBD1. Germline loops: CDR1 MNHEY, CDR2 SVGAGI. V shed 3 bases and J 4 bases; nucleotides not matched to a gene: 7. There are 16 residues in the CDR3. CDR3 DNA sequence: TGTGCCAGCAGTTATCACCAAGACAGGGGTAATGAAAAACTGTTTTTT. It encodes CASSYHQDRGNEKLFF.

The gene calls are TRBV6-5 and TRBJ1-2; D unclear. There are 14 residues in the CDR3. Germline V gene lookup returns CDR1 MNHEY and CDR2 SVGAGI. Trimming stripped 5 bases from V and 2 bases from J, with 12 bases between. The CDR3 bases are TGTGCCAGCAGTGAAGAGGTAGTCAACTATGGCTACACCTTC. Its translation is CASSEEVVNYGYTF.

The chain has TRBV29-1 and TRBJ2-5, with 10 bases fitting TRBD1. Matching the DNA end better, TRBJ2-7 makes the J call doubtful. CDR1 is SQVTM, CDR2 ANQGSEA, per germline. CDR3 length: 15 amino acids. CDR3 protein: CSAQGGTGVSYEQYF. The CDR3, as DNA: TGCAGCGCCCAGGGCGGGACAGGGGTTTCCTACGAGCAGTACTTC.

V usage is TRBV7-9 and J usage is TRBJ2-7; D is unclear. The germline V gene has CDR1 SEHNR and CDR2 FQNEAQ (reference sequence). Trimming pared 1 base from V and 8 bases from J, leaving 12 bases between. This CDR3 has 13 residues. The DNA for the CDR3 is TGTGCCAGCAGCTTAGTTCTGGTAGCAAAGCAGTACTTC. Its protein is CASSLVLVAKQYF.

The rearrangement joins TRBV28 to TRBJ2-1; 11 bases map to TRBD2. V lost 3 bases to trimming and J lost 7 bases; unmatched junction nucleotides: 5. Germline V gives CDR1 MDHEN, CDR2 SYDVKM. This CDR3 spans 15 amino acids. The CDR3 nucleotides read TGTGCCAGCAGTTTGAGACTAGCGGGATGGAATGAGCAGTTCTTC. This encodes CASSLRLAGWNEQFF.

The gene calls are TRBV7-9 and TRBJ2-1, with 9 nucleotides matching TRBD2. Germline V lookup: CDR1 SEHNR, CDR2 FQNEAQ (reference sequence). J gave up 1 base and V 5 bases, and 9 bases lay outside the gene matches. CDR3 length: 17 residues. In DNA form, the CDR3 reads TGTGCCAGCAGCCCACTTGCGGGAGGGCCATCCTACAATGAGCAGTTCTTC. Translating gives CASSPLAGGPSYNEQFF.

CDR3 DNA: TGTGCCAGTAGTATAGCTGTCTCCTACGAGCAGTACTTC. This sequence encodes CASSIAVSYEQYF. J is TRBJ2-7 and V is TRBV19; no clear D gene. CDR1 and CDR2 (germline): LNHDA, SQIVND (reference sequence). This CDR3 is built from 13 residues. V was pared by 1 base and J by 0 bases, with 4 bases between.

The chain links TRBV28 to TRBJ2-5; D is uncertain. The germline gives CDR1 MDHEN, CDR2 SYDVKM. This CDR3 has 14 residues. The V gene lost 3 bases and the J gene lost 3 bases, with 11 bases spanning the gap. CDR3 protein: CASSFFRQKETQYF. The CDR3 DNA reads as TGTGCCAGCAGTTTTTTCAGGCAGAAAGAGACCCAGTACTTC.

This clone turned up a few times. The V call is TRBV25-1, the J call TRBJ2-5; D is unclear. The CDR3 extends over 15 amino acids. Between the trimmed V and J ends, which lost 5 bases and 3 bases, there was a span of 16 bases. Germline CDR1 is MGHDK and CDR2 is SYGVNS. CDR3 region: CASSYQFSREETQYF. The CDR3 DNA follows: TGTGCCAGCAGTTATCAATTTAGCCGGGAAGAGACCCAGTACTTC.

The V and J genes are TRBV28 and TRBJ1-5, with D maybe TRBD1 (5 bases). The germline V and J ends were trimmed by 7 bases and 7 bases, with 17 bases remaining between them. The length of the CDR3 is 14 residues. CDR1 MDHEN and CDR2 SYDVKM come from the germline V gene. The CDR3: CASTPTGVWQPQHF. DNA of the CDR3: TGTGCCAGCACCCCCACGGGGGTTTGGCAGCCCCAGCATTTT.

The chain joins TRBV29-1 to TRBJ2-1; perhaps TRBD2 as D (6 bases). The V gene's germline CDR1 is SQVTM and CDR2 ANQGSEA. Deletions cut 6 bases from V and 10 bases from J, with 10 bases between. The CDR3 totals 10 residues. The CDR3 DNA reads as TGCAGCGTGACTAGGGAGGAGCAGTTCTTC. Translation: CSVTREEQFF.

The V call is TRBV4-3, the J call TRBJ2-5, with TRBD2 identical over 12 bases. V gave up 0 bases and J gave up 1 base; unmatched junction bases: 6. The germline gives CDR1 LGHNA, CDR2 YSLEER. The CDR3 length is 18 residues. The CDR3 DNA follows: TGCGCCAGCAGCCAAGATCTAGGGACTAGCGGGTCCCAAGAGACCCAGTACTTC. The encoded protein is CASSQDLGTSGSQETQYF.